The 9 T cell receptor beta chains presented below share a single source sample, sequenced in a study of shared clonotypes between healthy human individuals. The method was immunoSEQ multiplex PCR; TCRdb's version includes in-frame clones alone and lacks a portion of them. Among approximately 470,000 clones listed, 70% to 85% were seen once. The sequenced material came from PBMCs. The source is a middle-aged woman in good health. Some clones in this sample may be carry-over from other donors' samples.

The chain has TRBV10-3 and TRBJ2-1, with a weak D call TRBD2 (5 bases). The CDR3 sequence is 17 residues long. V dropped 6 bases and J dropped 6 bases, with 24 bases sitting between them. Germline V gene data show CDR1 as ENHRY and CDR2 as SYGVKD. The CDR3 nucleotides are TGTGCCATCAGCCCCCCCGTCGTCGGGGTACCCCCCAATGAGCAGTTCTTC. Its translation is CAISPPVVGVPPNEQFF.

The J gene is TRBJ2-7, the V gene TRBV28, with 8 bases that match TRBD2. The V and J ends lost 3 bases and 2 bases, in that order; junction bases with no gene match: 6. The germline V gene has CDR1 MDHEN and CDR2 SYDVKM. This CDR3 has 15 amino acids. The chain's CDR3 is CASSLDGRAAYEQYF. CDR3 DNA: TGTGCCAGCAGTTTGGACGGGAGGGCCGCCTACGAGCAGTACTTC.

The rearrangement joins TRBV6-5 to TRBJ1-3; D is unresolved. CDR3 length: 14 amino acids. The V gene's germline CDR1 is MNHEY and CDR2 SVGAGI. Trimming removed 3 bases at V and 0 bases at J, with 6 bases between. This chain's CDR3 is CASSYGVSGNTIYF. The CDR3 bases are TGTGCCAGCAGTTATGGGGTCTCTGGAAACACCATATATTTT.

This sequence joins TRBV2 and TRBJ2-1; D is uncertain. V lost 8 bases and J 3 bases, leaving 11 bases between the germline ends. This CDR3 has 13 residues. Germline values: CDR1 SNHLY, CDR2 FYNNEI. The CDR3 here is CASAISYYNEQFF. CDR3 DNA: TGTGCCAGCGCGATTAGCTACTACAATGAGCAGTTCTTC.

This sequence joins TRBV7-2 and TRBJ2-5, with TRBD1 as a possible D gene (6 bases). The V end was cut by 3 bases, the J end by 2 bases, with 10 bases between. Germline assignment: CDR1 SGHTA and CDR2 FQGNSA. CDR3 length: 14 amino acids. CDR3 sequence reads: CASSFDRFQETQYF. Written as DNA, the CDR3 is TGTGCCAGCAGCTTTGACAGGTTTCAAGAGACCCAGTACTTC.

V is TRBV6-5 and J is TRBJ2-2; perhaps TRBD1 as D (6 bases). This CDR3 has 16 residues. V shed 0 bases and J shed 5 bases, with 13 bases lying between them. Per germline, CDR1 MNHEY and CDR2 SVGAGI. This CDR3 is CASSYSGQHGTGELFF. The CDR3 DNA is TGTGCCAGCAGTTACTCGGGACAACACGGGACCGGGGAGCTGTTTTTT.

Remarks on this clone: A much larger clone is a single base away; this may be a read error. The V and J genes are TRBV2 and TRBJ1-2, with D possibly TRBD1 on 6 matching bases. This CDR3 contains 14 residues. Germline lookup yields CDR1 SNHLY and CDR2 FYNNEI. The V gene lost 7 bases and the J gene lost 8 bases, with 20 bases spanning the gap. DNA for the CDR3: TGTGCCAGCATCTGGGACACCGTAGAGGGGGGCTACACCTTC. Translation gives CASIWDTVEGGYTF.

J is TRBJ2-3 and V is TRBV30; 9 nucleotides agree with TRBD2. The ends lost 7 bases at V and 6 bases at J; junction bases unmatched: 8. The CDR3 has 13 amino acids. In germline, CDR1 is GTSNPN, CDR2 SVGIG (reference sequence). In DNA form, the CDR3 reads TGTGCCTCTAGCGGGGCATGGGGTGATACGCAGTATTTT. It encodes CASSGAWGDTQYF.

This clone was seen just once. The J gene is TRBJ1-2, the V gene TRBV29-1; possible D gene TRBD1, 5 bases. The V gene lost 3 bases and the J gene lost 7 bases, with 15 bases spanning the gap. Germline CDR1 reads SQVTM; CDR2 reads ANQGSEA. This CDR3 contains 13 residues. CDR3 loop: CSVDPGTGGGYTF. The CDR3 DNA reads as TGCAGCGTTGATCCTGGGACGGGGGGTGGCTACACCTTC.